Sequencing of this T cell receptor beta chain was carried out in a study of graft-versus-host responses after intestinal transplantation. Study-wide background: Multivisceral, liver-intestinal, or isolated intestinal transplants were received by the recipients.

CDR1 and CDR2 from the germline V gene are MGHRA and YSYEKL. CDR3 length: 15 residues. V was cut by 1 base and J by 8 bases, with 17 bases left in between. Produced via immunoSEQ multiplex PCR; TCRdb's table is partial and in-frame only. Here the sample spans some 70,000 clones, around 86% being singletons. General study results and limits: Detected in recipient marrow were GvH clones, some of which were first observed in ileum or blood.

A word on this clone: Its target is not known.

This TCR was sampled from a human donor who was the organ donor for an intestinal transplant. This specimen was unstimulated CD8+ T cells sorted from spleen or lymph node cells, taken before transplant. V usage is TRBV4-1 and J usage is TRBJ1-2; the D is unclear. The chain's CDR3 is CASSQAVDPLGGYTF. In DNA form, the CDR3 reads TGCGCCAGCAGCCAAGCGGTAGACCCCCTGGGGGGCTACACCTTC.